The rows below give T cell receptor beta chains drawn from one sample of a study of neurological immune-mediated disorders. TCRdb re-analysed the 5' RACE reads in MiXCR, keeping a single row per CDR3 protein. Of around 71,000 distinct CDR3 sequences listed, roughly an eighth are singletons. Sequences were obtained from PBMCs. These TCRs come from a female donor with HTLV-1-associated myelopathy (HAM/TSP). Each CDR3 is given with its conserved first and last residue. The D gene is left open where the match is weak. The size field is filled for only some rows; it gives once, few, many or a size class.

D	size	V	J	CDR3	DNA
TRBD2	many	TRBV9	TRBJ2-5	CASSVELAGLETQYF	TGTGCCAGCAGCGTAGAACTAGCGGGGTTGGAGACCCAGTACTTC
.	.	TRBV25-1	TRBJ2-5	CASSHLTGGGGETQYF	TGTGCCAGCAGTCACCTCACAGGAGGGGGAGGGGAGACCCAGTACTTC
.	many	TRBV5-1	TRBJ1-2	CASKDSGGYTF	TGCGCCAGCAAAGATTCGGGTGGCTACACCTTC
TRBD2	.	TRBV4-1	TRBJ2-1	CASSQDIRGLSGVEQFF	TGCGCCAGCAGCCAAGATATCCGGGGACTATCGGGGGTTGAGCAGTTCTTC
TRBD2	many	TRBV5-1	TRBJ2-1	CASSLTSGGPNEQFF	TGCGCCAGCAGCTTGACTAGCGGGGGCCCCAATGAGCAGTTCTTC
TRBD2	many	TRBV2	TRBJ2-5	CASTGAGAAETQYF	TGTGCCAGCACGGGAGCGGGGGCTGCAGAGACCCAGTACTTC
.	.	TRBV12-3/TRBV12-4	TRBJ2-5	CASLRGIQETQYF	TGTGCCAGCCTCCGGGGAATCCAAGAGACCCAGTACTTC
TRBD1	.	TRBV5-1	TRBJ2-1	CTSSLVVGTGYNEQFF	TGCACCAGCAGCTTGGTAGTGGGGACAGGCTACAATGAGCAGTTCTTC
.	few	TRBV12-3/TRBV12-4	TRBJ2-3	CASSLAGISAYF	TGTGCCAGCAGTTTAGCAGGGATAAGCGCGTATTTT
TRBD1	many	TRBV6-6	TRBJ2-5	CATSSGTAQETQYF	TGTGCCACCTCGTCCGGGACAGCACAAGAGACCCAGTACTTC
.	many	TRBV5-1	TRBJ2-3	CASSQGVTDTQYF	TGCGCCAGCAGCCAAGGGGTCACAGATACGCAGTATTTT
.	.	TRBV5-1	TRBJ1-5	CASSLDQGGQPQHF	TGCGCCAGCAGCTTGGATCAGGGAGGTCAGCCCCAGCATTTT
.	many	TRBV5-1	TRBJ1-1	CASSLAAGSFSEAFF	TGCGCCAGCAGCTTGGCGGCCGGTTCGTTCAGTGAAGCTTTCTTT
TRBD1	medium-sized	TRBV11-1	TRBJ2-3	CASSFDRGSDTQYF	TGTGCCAGCAGCTTTGACAGGGGGTCAGATACGCAGTATTTT
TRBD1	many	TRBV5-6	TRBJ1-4	CASTRTGEDEKLFF	TGTGCCAGCACCCGGACAGGGGAGGATGAAAAACTGTTTTTT
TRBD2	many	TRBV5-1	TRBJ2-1	CASSLRLAGGWSSYNEQFF	TGCGCCAGCAGCTTGCGGCTAGCGGGGGGGTGGAGCTCCTACAATGAGCAGTTCTTC
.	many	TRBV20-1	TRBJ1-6	CSARGDTLWPLHF	TGCAGTGCTAGAGGAGACACCTTGTGGCCCCTCCACTTT
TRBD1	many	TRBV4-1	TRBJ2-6	CASSQLDRAGANVLTF	TGCGCCAGCAGCCAATTGGACAGGGCTGGGGCCAACGTCCTGACTTTC
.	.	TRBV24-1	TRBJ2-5	CATSPGQGQETQYF	TGTGCCACCAGTCCTGGCCAGGGCCAAGAGACCCAGTACTTC
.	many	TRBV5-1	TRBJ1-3	CASSLDATLSGNTIYF	TGCGCCAGCAGCTTGGACGCGACTCTCTCTGGAAACACCATATATTTT
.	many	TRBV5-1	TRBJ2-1	CASSPNGPGYNEQFF	TGCGCCAGCAGCCCGAACGGGCCCGGCTACAATGAGCAGTTCTTC
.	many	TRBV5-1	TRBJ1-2	CASTPGTDYGYTF	TGCGCCAGCACACCCGGGACGGACTATGGCTACACCTTC
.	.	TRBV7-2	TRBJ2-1	CASSLALPNEQFF	TGTGCCAGCAGCTTGGCCCTCCCCAATGAGCAGTTCTTC
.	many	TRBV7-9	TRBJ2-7	CASSLPGPSYEQYF	TGTGCCAGCAGCTTACCCGGTCCTTCCTACGAGCAGTACTTC
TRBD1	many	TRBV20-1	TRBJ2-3	CSAITGTGRVDTQYF	TGCAGTGCTATAACCGGGACAGGGAGAGTGGATACGCAGTATTTT
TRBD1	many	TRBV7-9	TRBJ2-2	CASSADRVSTGELFF	TGTGCCAGCAGCGCGGACAGGGTTAGCACCGGGGAGCTGTTTTTT
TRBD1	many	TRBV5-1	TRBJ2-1	CASSRDRGHNEQFF	TGCGCCAGCAGCAGGGACAGGGGCCACAATGAGCAGTTCTTC
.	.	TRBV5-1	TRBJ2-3	CASSRTTLTDTQYF	TGCGCCAGCAGCCGAACGACCCTCACAGATACGCAGTATTTT
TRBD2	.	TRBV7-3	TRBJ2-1	CASSRGGEQLF	TGTGCCAGCAGCCGCGGGGGTGAGCAGCTATTC
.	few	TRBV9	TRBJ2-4	CASSRSADSKNIQYF	TGTGCCAGCAGCCGATCCGCAGACTCCAAAAACATTCAGTACTTC
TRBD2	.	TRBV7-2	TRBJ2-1	CASSLATGLAGGSLEQFF	TGTGCCAGCAGCTTAGCTACGGGACTAGCGGGGGGGTCTCTTGAGCAGTTCTTC
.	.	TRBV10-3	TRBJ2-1	CAISEGRPSYNEQFF	TGTGCCATCAGTGAAGGCAGGCCTTCCTACAATGAGCAGTTCTTC
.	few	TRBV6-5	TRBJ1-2	CASSYSDSSAGGYTF	TGTGCCAGCAGTTATAGCGACAGCTCAGCAGGTGGCTACACCTTC
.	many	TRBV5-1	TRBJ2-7	CASSLFGAEQYF	TGCGCCAGCAGCTTGTTCGGGGCCGAGCAGTACTTC
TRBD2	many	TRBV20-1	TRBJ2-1	CSASTGLAGDNEQFF	TGCAGTGCTAGTACGGGACTAGCGGGGGACAATGAGCAGTTCTTC
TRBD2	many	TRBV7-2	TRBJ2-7	CASSVSGGTSYEQYF	TGTGCCAGCAGCGTTAGCGGGGGGACCTCCTACGAGCAGTACTTC
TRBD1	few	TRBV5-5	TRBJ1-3	CASSFFPDRPPSGNTIYF	TGTGCCAGCAGTTTTTTTCCGGACAGGCCTCCCTCTGGAAACACCATATATTTT
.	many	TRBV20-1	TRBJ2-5	CSASDSYKETQYF	TGCAGTGCTAGTGATAGTTACAAAGAGACCCAGTACTTC
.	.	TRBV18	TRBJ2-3	CASSPSLGLSDTQYF	TGTGCCAGCTCACCGAGTCTCGGGCTTTCAGATACGCAGTATTTT
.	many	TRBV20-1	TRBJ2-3	CSARRGTVPTDTQYF	TGCAGTGCCAGACGCGGGACAGTCCCCACAGATACGCAGTATTTT
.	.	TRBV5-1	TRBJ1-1	CTSSLVVQNTEAFF	TGCACCAGCAGCTTGGTTGTGCAGAACACTGAAGCTTTCTTT
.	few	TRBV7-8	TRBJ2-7	CASSLGEGIYEQYF	TGTGCCAGCAGCTTAGGTGAGGGTATCTACGAGCAGTACTTC
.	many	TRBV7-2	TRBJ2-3	CASSHEGRRLSTDTQYF	TGTGCCAGCAGCCACGAGGGCAGACGTTTAAGCACAGATACGCAGTATTTT
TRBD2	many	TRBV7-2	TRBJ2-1	CASSLSGDSYNEQFF	TGTGCCAGCAGCTTAAGCGGGGACTCCTACAATGAGCAGTTCTTC
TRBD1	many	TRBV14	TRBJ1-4	CASSHIGQGNEKLFF	TGTGCCAGCAGCCATATTGGACAGGGGAATGAAAAACTGTTTTTT